This T cell receptor beta chain derives from a study of T cell repertoires in cytomegalovirus infection (dated by TCRdb to about 2019). Broadly, across the study: The peptide stimulations were aimed at well-studied HLA-B-restricted epitopes as well as recently identified HLA-C-restricted CMV epitopes, whose presentation resists viral immunomodulation. Donor HLA type was relevant to the analysis, because carriage of CMV infection together with the matching HLA type was indicated by public TCR beta signatures.

From the cysteine up to the phenylalanine, the CDR3 has a length of 12 residues. Only the CDR3 DNA stays, 36 bases, in frame from base 1. V loses 1 base, J loses 6 bases, and the germline ends lie 6 bases apart. The investigation overall reported the following: In both this cohort and an independent roughly 360-donor cohort, the cumulative frequency of public TCR beta family members distinguished carriers of CMV infection plus the relevant HLA type. The ex vivo response was dominated by HLA-C-restricted CMV-specific TCR beta clonotypes, and the single most frequent clonotype in two of eight donors was supplied by these HLA-C-restricted clonotypes.

As concerns this clonotype: Its recognized antigen is unknown. The sample holds no much larger clone one base away, and base qualities are not on file.

The sequencing machine was an Illumina HiSeq 1500. The raw public reads went through TCRdb reprocessing: fastp at Q25, MiXCR clone calling, in-frame beta chains kept. Rows with a matching CDR3 protein are joined into one entry that keeps the most common DNA and genes. The sample table contains around 570,000 distinct CDR3 sequences; only one count was recorded for roughly 42% of them. In total, the top ten clones hold 48% of the sample. The treatment or condition label for this specimen denotes: in vitro stimulation with specific CMV peptide epitopes to enrich CMV-specific T cells. The sequence links TRBV12-3 or TRBV12-4 to TRBJ1-1; the D gene cannot be named for sure. The TCR sequence derives from a human donor in good health (CMV status not recorded). Some clones in this sample may be carry-over from other donors' samples. Sequences were derived from cultured PBMCs, sampled from culture after CMV antigen stimulation. For the CDR3, the sequence is CASSLGVSEAFF. In nucleotide form, the sequence is TGTGCCAGCAGTTTAGGGGTTTCTGAAGCTTTCTTT.